This passage covers 7 T cell receptor beta chains from one sample sequenced in a study of blood T cell repertoires in COVID-19 (TCRdb year 2020). The library relied on the immunoSEQ multiplex PCR assay. TCRdb limited this immuneACCESS table to in-frame rearrangements with V and J called. A share of clones is missing; checked studies link under half to unresolved V genes, and the rest is unexplained. This sample is represented by some 70,000 clones; about 89% of them were singletons. Approximately 0.59% of the sample comes from the top ten. The material sequenced was peripheral blood. Receptor source: a man aged 55 to 70 with acute or convalescent COVID-19.

The rearrangement uses TRBV19 and TRBJ1-6; 7 bases map to TRBD1. CDR1 LNHDA and CDR2 SQIVND come from the germline V gene (reference sequence). The CDR3 is 19 residues long. J gave up 4 bases and V 3 bases, and 15 bases lay outside the gene matches. CDR3 sequence reads: CASSITGTVRLSYNSPLHF. CDR3 in DNA: TGTGCCAGTAGTATTACTGGGACAGTGAGGCTTTCGTATAATTCACCCCTCCACTTT.

The chain recombines TRBV6-6 with TRBJ2-7, with D perhaps matching TRBD1 (5 bases). This CDR3 has 14 amino acids. Germline V lookup: CDR1 MNHNY, CDR2 SVGAGI (reference sequence). Trimming took off 2 bases at V and 0 bases at J, with 8 bases between the two ends. CDR3 bases: TGTGCCAGCAGTTACGGGGCCCTCTCCTACGAGCAGTACTTC. Amino acid sequence: CASSYGALSYEQYF.

This clone was seen once. V is TRBV19 and J is TRBJ2-1; TRBD2 matches 9 bases. The J segment lost 5 bases and the V segment lost 3 bases, leaving 5 bases of the junction unmatched. This CDR3 has 15 residues. Germline V gene sequence: CDR1 LNHDA, CDR2 SQIVND (reference sequence). The CDR3 DNA reads TGTGCCAGTAGTATTAGCGGGAGCTACCACAATGAGCAGTTCTTC. It codes for CASSISGSYHNEQFF.

This clone was detected only once. The chain links TRBV4-1 to TRBJ2-7; D perhaps matches TRBD2 (5 bases). The V gene lost 1 base and the J gene lost 3 bases, with 13 bases spanning the gap. Germline CDR1 and CDR2: MGHRA and YSYEKL. The CDR3 runs 15 residues. CDR3 amino acids: CASSQGVRARYEQYF. In DNA form, the CDR3 reads TGCGCCAGCAGCCAAGGGGTGAGGGCCCGCTACGAGCAGTACTTC.

The chain is built from TRBV5-4 and TRBJ2-1; tentative D call: TRBD2 (5 bases). The V and J ends lost 2 bases and 3 bases respectively, with 15 bases between them. Germline V gives CDR1 SGHNT, CDR2 YYREEE (reference sequence). The CDR3 runs 16 residues. CDR3 protein: CASSFGKEANYNEQFF. The CDR3 nucleotides read TGTGCCAGCAGCTTTGGTAAGGAGGCCAACTACAATGAGCAGTTCTTC.

The V call is TRBV9, the J call TRBJ1-5, with D possibly TRBD1 on 6 matching bases. The CDR3 covers 14 residues. Germline-derived CDR1 and CDR2 are SGDLS and YYNGEE. The ends were cut back, 5 bases at V and 3 bases at J, with 12 bases in the middle. This CDR3 reads CASSLGGNNQPQHF. The CDR3 DNA reads as TGTGCCAGCAGTCTAGGGGGAAACAATCAGCCCCAGCATTTT.

V and J are TRBV3-1 (or the pseudogene TRBV3-2) and TRBJ1-2, with 8 bases matching TRBD1. The CDR3 runs 15 residues. Germline assignment: CDR1 LGHDT and CDR2 YNNKEL (reference sequence). The junction had 5 bases not matched to a gene; V was cut back by 1 base and J by 4 bases. In DNA form, the CDR3 reads TGTGCCAGCAGCCAAGCCTCTACAGGGGGCTATGGCTACACCTTC. Translated: CASSQASTGGYGYTF.